This passage covers 14 T cell receptor beta chains from one sample sequenced in a study of blood T cells in healthy people across ages (dated by TCRdb to the mid-2010s). Libraries came from 5' RACE. The instrument was an Illumina HiSeq 2500. A second PCR of roughly 7 to 12 cycles was run with a J-beta primer mix and a sample-barcoded 5' primer. TCRdb reworked the public reads: Q25 trimming with fastp, MiXCR clone assembly, productive beta chains retained. Each entry merges the rows of one CDR3 protein and shows their most common DNA and genes. In this sample the table shows about 1.4 million distinct CDR3 sequences, 59% of which occur a single time. 6.5% to 8.5% of the sample lies in the top ten. The sequencing sample was made of blood. Receptors were obtained from a man between 18 and 29 years old in good health.

To note about this clonotype: One end of the junction fails to match germline, which may point to a read error. The chain uses TRBV4-2 and TRBJ2-1; D might be TRBD1 (6 bases). This CDR3 is 15 amino acids long. Germline loops: CDR1 LGHNA, CDR2 YNFKEQ. Written as DNA, the CDR3 is TGTGTCAGCAGCCAGGGGCCCGCTATAAACAATGAGCAGTTCTTC. Its translation: CVSSQGPAINNEQFF.

The chain is built from TRBV6-5 and TRBJ2-7; 7 bases fit TRBD1. In germline, CDR1 is MNHEY, CDR2 SVGAGI. CDR3 size: 13 residues. V trimming: 9 bases; J trimming: 3 bases; junction bases outside the gene matches: 8. CDR3 in amino acids: CASATGFNYEQYF. Here the CDR3 DNA reads TGTGCCAGTGCGACAGGGTTTAACTACGAGCAGTACTTC.

The chain recombines TRBV5-8 with TRBJ2-3; D gene unclear. The CDR3 sequence is 14 residues long. Trimming cost V 2 bases and J 7 bases, with 14 bases left between them. Germline V CDR1 and CDR2: SGHTS, YDEGEE. CDR3 amino acids: CASSFRETINTQYF. For the CDR3, the DNA is TGTGCCAGCAGCTTTCGCGAGACGATAAATACGCAGTATTTT.

CDR3 DNA sequence: TGTGCCAGCAGTCATGGGGGGGCAGCCTACGAGCAGTACTTC. Translation: CASSHGGAAYEQYF. The J gene is TRBJ2-7, the V gene TRBV7-9; perhaps TRBD2 as D (7 bases). V shed 6 bases and J shed 2 bases, with 14 bases lying between them. The CDR3 is 14 amino acids. Germline V gene data show CDR1 as SEHNR and CDR2 as FQNEAQ (reference sequence).

This clonotype is termed medium-sized (0.01 to 0.1%). This chain links TRBV20-1 with TRBJ2-1; TRBD2 is a possible D gene (5 bases). With 3 bases removed from V and 8 bases from J, the gap between germline ends came to 11 bases. This CDR3 region has 12 residues. The germline V gene encodes CDR1 DFQATT and CDR2 SNEGSKA (reference sequence). The CDR3 spells CSARDREHEQFF. As DNA, the CDR3 is TGCAGTGCTAGGGATAGGGAGCATGAGCAGTTCTTC.

This chain joins TRBV6-1 and TRBJ1-2; tentative D call: TRBD1 (6 bases). The V and J ends lost 11 bases and 4 bases respectively, with 17 bases between them. This CDR3 spans 13 amino acids. The germline V gene encodes CDR1 MNHNS and CDR2 SASEGT. The CDR3 here is CAGGAGQGYGYTF. DNA of the CDR3: TGTGCCGGGGGGGCAGGGCAAGGCTATGGCTACACCTTC.

The V call is TRBV25-1, the J call TRBJ1-4; D gene uncertain. The V end was cut by 2 bases, the J end by 3 bases, with 7 bases between. CDR1 and CDR2 from the germline V gene are MGHDK and SYGVNS. The CDR3 is 14 residues long. CDR3 region: CASSEHLANEKLFF. The CDR3 DNA sequence: TGTGCCAGCAGTGAACACCTAGCTAATGAAAAACTGTTTTTT.

The chain uses TRBV10-3 and TRBJ2-2; no reliable D call. Trimming removed 0 bases from V and 4 bases from J, with 3 bases in between. CDR3 length equals 13 residues. In germline, CDR1 is ENHRY, CDR2 SYGVKD. CDR3 in DNA: TGTGCCATCAGTGAGTCGACCACCGGGGAGCTGTTTTTT. This encodes CAISESTTGELFF.

The V call is TRBV2, the J call TRBJ1-4, with unresolved D. This CDR3 is 14 amino acids long. V lost 4 bases to trimming and J lost 6 bases, with 12 bases between them. Germline-derived CDR1 and CDR2 are SNHLY and FYNNEI. The CDR3 DNA sequence: TGTGCCAGCAGTGCGACGGCTGCAGATGAAAAACTGTTTTTT. This sequence encodes CASSATAADEKLFF.

This clonotype was seen more than once but under ten times. The V gene is TRBV5-1, the J gene TRBJ2-7, with TRBD1 identical over 9 bases. V shed 3 bases and J 1 base; nucleotides not matched to a gene: 8. The germline CDR1 and CDR2 sequences are SGHRS and YFSETQ. The CDR3 is made up of 16 amino acids. DNA of the CDR3: TGCGCCAGCAGCTATCCGGGACAGGGCGTATCCTACGAGCAGTACTTC. The encoded protein is CASSYPGQGVSYEQYF.

The CDR3 loop reads CASRPYESYEQYF. The CDR3 DNA is TGTGCCAGCAGGCCCTACGAATCCTACGAGCAGTACTTC. The V gene is TRBV2, the J gene TRBJ2-7, with D unresolved. Trimming pared 6 bases from V and 1 base from J, leaving 10 bases between. There are 13 residues in the CDR3. The germline V gene encodes CDR1 SNHLY and CDR2 FYNNEI. Full variable domain (remainder filled in from reference TRBV2 and TRBJ2-7): EPEVTQTPSHQVTQMGQEVILRCVPISNHLYFYWYRQILGQKVEFLVSFYNNEISEKSEIFDDQFSVERPDGSNFTLKIRSTKLEDSAMYFCASRPYESYEQYFGPGTRLTVT.

This clonotype was recorded a few times. The V gene is TRBV29-1, the J gene TRBJ1-1; no clear D gene. This CDR3 is built from 10 residues. The germline CDR1 and CDR2 sequences are SQVTM and ANQGSEA. V lost 6 bases and J 7 bases, leaving 9 bases between the germline ends. Here the CDR3 DNA reads TGCAGCGTCTTAATCGGTGAAGCTTTCTTT. It is translated as CSVLIGEAFF. Drawing the rest from reference TRBV29-1 and TRBJ1-1, the complete variable domain is SAVISQKPSRDICQRGTSLTIQCQVDSQVTMMFWYRQQPGQSLTLIATANQGSEATYESGFVIDKFPISRPNLTFSTLTVSNMSPEDSSIYLCSVLIGEAFFGQGTRLTVV.

CDR3 sequence: CASSSHLYEQYF. Written as DNA, the CDR3 is TGTGCCAGCAGTTCCCACCTCTACGAGCAGTACTTC. The chain couples TRBV12-3 or TRBV12-4 to TRBJ2-7; D remains unclear. Trimming took off 4 bases at V and 3 bases at J, with 7 bases between the two ends. CDR3 length equals 12 residues.

The chain carries TRBV24-1 and TRBJ1-1, with no clear D. From germline, CDR1 is KGHDR and CDR2 SFDVKD. The CDR3 extends over 16 amino acids. V lost 0 bases and J lost 1, with 11 bases in between. The CDR3 nucleotides read TGTGCCACCAGTGATTTGAGGCCAAGGGCGAACACTGAAGCTTTCTTT. This sequence encodes CATSDLRPRANTEAFF.